Listed below are T cell receptor beta chains from one sample, sequenced in a study of cytomegalovirus exposure and HLA in healthy donors. The repertoire was sequenced with immunoSEQ multiplex PCR; TCRdb's copy has only in-frame clones and lacks some. The table records roughly 34,000 clones, 80% of them present only once. Material: PBMCs. The source is a male donor in good health and CMV-seronegative. Each CDR3 is given with its conserved first and last residue. The D gene is left open where the match is weak. Expanded clones get a size class; other rows say once, few or many, or leave the size out.

d_call clone_size j_call v_call cdr3_nt cdr3_aa
TRBD1 NA TRBJ1-2 TRBV9 TGTGCCAGCAGCGTAGCCCCGGGACAGGGGGCTAGCTACACCTTC CASSVAPGQGASYTF
TRBD1 few TRBJ2-7 TRBV18 TGTGCCAGCTCACCACTCCTCGGACAGGGGGCGAGCTACGAGCAGTACTTC CASSPLLGQGASYEQYF
NA NA TRBJ1-5 TRBV6-1 TGTGCCAGCAGGATTGGGGGGTATCAGCCCCAGCATTTT CASRIGGYQPQHF
TRBD1 NA TRBJ1-5 TRBV6-6 TGTGCCAGCACCGGCGACAGGGGGCTGAATCAGCCCCAGCATTTT CASTGDRGLNQPQHF
TRBD2 NA TRBJ2-1 TRBV6-1 TGTGCCAGCAGTGGGTGGACTAGCAACCGTTACAATGAGCAGTTCTTC CASSGWTSNRYNEQFF
TRBD2 once TRBJ2-3 TRBV18 TGTGCCAGCTCAGCCACTAGCGGGGGGACAGATACGCAGTATTTT CASSATSGGTDTQYF
TRBD1 NA TRBJ2-1 TRBV4-1 TGCGCCAGCAGCCAAGGACAGGGGCCGGTCAATGAGCAGTTCTTC CASSQGQGPVNEQFF
TRBD1 NA TRBJ1-2 TRBV5-6 TGTGCCAGCAGCTCACTTATTGGAGACAGGGCCTATGGCTACACCTTC CASSSLIGDRAYGYTF
TRBD1 NA TRBJ2-7 TRBV4-3 TGCGCCAGCAGCCGGGACAGGGGGGACGAGCAGTACTTC CASSRDRGDEQYF
NA NA TRBJ2-7 TRBV15 TGTGCCACCAGCAGGGACCAGGGCTACGAGCAGTACTTC CATSRDQGYEQYF
NA NA TRBJ1-6 TRBV7-9 TGTGCCAGCAGCTTCCGCCCGGGGGGGGGCTCCTATAATTCACCCCTCCACTTT CASSFRPGGGSYNSPLHF
TRBD1 NA TRBJ1-5 TRBV2 TGTGCCAGCAACCGGGACAGGGGTAGCAATCAGCCCCAGCATTTT CASNRDRGSNQPQHF
NA NA TRBJ2-7 TRBV28 TGTGCCAGCCAATTCGCGACAAACTACGAGCAGTACTTC CASQFATNYEQYF
NA NA TRBJ1-5 TRBV6-1 TGTGCCAGCAGTGAACGGACAATCGGTCAGCCCCAGCATTTT CASSERTIGQPQHF
NA few TRBJ2-2 TRBV27 TGTGCCAGTGGGCGCGCCACCGGGGAGCTGTTTTTT CASGRATGELFF
NA NA TRBJ2-1 TRBV10-3 TGTGCCATCAGTGAGTCCCTCGCCGGGGGTGAGCAGTTCTTC CAISESLAGGEQFF
TRBD1 NA TRBJ2-3 TRBV18 TGTGCCAGCTCACGAGGGACAGACACAGATACGCAGTATTTT CASSRGTDTDTQYF
NA NA TRBJ1-1 TRBV30 TGTGCCTGGATCCCGCGCCTTTTGAACACTGAAGCTTTCTTT CAWIPRLLNTEAFF
TRBD2 NA TRBJ2-1 TRBV7-3 TGTGCCAGCAGCCCTCCGGGACTAGCGGGGGGGAATGAGCAGTTCTTC CASSPPGLAGGNEQFF
NA NA TRBJ1-1 TRBV7-9 TGTGCCAGCAGCTTCCGCACTGAAGCTTTCTTT CASSFRTEAFF
TRBD1 NA TRBJ1-4 TRBV27 TGTGCCAGCAGTTTATGGGGGGGACAGGGATCTACTAATGAAAAACTGTTTTTT CASSLWGGQGSTNEKLFF
TRBD1 NA TRBJ1-2 TRBV6-1 TGTGCCAGCAGTGAAGGGGACAGGGGAATGACGGAAGGCTACACCTTC CASSEGDRGMTEGYTF
NA NA TRBJ1-1 TRBV5-1 TGCGCCAGCAGCACCGACAGAAGGACCACTGAAGCTTTCTTT CASSTDRRTTEAFF
NA NA TRBJ1-2 TRBV4-1 TGCGCCAGCAGGGGATCGGGGTCCTATGGCTACACCTTC CASRGSGSYGYTF
NA NA TRBJ1-2 TRBV5-1 TGCGCCAGCAGCTTGGAAGGGGCCGGCTATGGCTACACCTTC CASSLEGAGYGYTF
NA NA TRBJ1-1 TRBV25-1 TGTGCCAGCAGTGAATGGGGCCAGAAGGGTGAAGCTTTCTTT CASSEWGQKGEAFF
TRBD2 once TRBJ2-4 TRBV6-5 TGTGCCAGCAGTTACTCATCAGCGGGGGTTAAAAACATTCAGTACTTC CASSYSSAGVKNIQYF
NA once TRBJ2-2 TRBV19 TGTGCCAGTAGTATCACCGGGGTCACCGGGGAGCTGTTTTTT CASSITGVTGELFF
NA NA TRBJ1-2 TRBV30 TGTGCCTGGAGTCTCACCCGGGACACAAGCGGCTATGGCTACACCTTC CAWSLTRDTSGYGYTF
TRBD1 NA TRBJ1-2 TRBV11-2 TGTGCCAGCAACCTCGCTTCCTCGCCCCCGACAGGGGAAAGTGGCTACACCTTC CASNLASSPPTGESGYTF
NA NA TRBJ1-4 TRBV6-5 TGTGCCAGCAGTTACTCGTGGGACACAGCAATTGAAAAACTGTTTTTT CASSYSWDTAIEKLFF
TRBD1 NA TRBJ2-7 TRBV7-8 TGTGCCAGCAGCCACGGACAGGGAGAAAGTGAGCAGTACTTC CASSHGQGESEQYF
NA few TRBJ1-5 TRBV28 TGTGCCAGCAGAGCCTCTAGCAATCAGCCCCAGCATTTT CASRASSNQPQHF
NA NA TRBJ2-2 TRBV15 TGTGCCACCAGCAGAGATTCCCAGGGCACCGGGGAGCTGTTTTTT CATSRDSQGTGELFF
NA NA TRBJ2-2 TRBV10-2 TGCGCCAGCAGTGAAGCTAGCAGATACACCGGGGAGCTGTTTTTT CASSEASRYTGELFF
TRBD1 NA TRBJ1-6 TRBV7-9 TGTGCCAGCAGCGGAAGGACAGGGGGTAATTCACCCCTCCACTTT CASSGRTGGNSPLHF
TRBD1 NA TRBJ1-5 TRBV5-4 TGTGCCAGCAAGACTGTTGCAGGGGGACCCAATCAGCCCCAGCATTTT CASKTVAGGPNQPQHF
NA few TRBJ1-5 TRBV21-1 TGTGCCAGCAGCAAAGGGGAGGGTTGGAGCAATCAGCCCCAGCATTTT CASSKGEGWSNQPQHF
TRBD2 once TRBJ2-7 TRBV19 TGTGCCAGTAGTATCGGGAGGTTCGGCGAGCAGTACTTC CASSIGRFGEQYF
TRBD1 few TRBJ2-7 TRBV4-3 TGCGCCAGCAGCCAAGATCCCGGGACAGCCTACGAGCAGTACTTC CASSQDPGTAYEQYF
NA NA TRBJ1-3 TRBV30 TGTGCCTGGGGCCTCGGGGTAGTCTCTGGAAACACCATATATTTT CAWGLGVVSGNTIYF
NA NA TRBJ2-4 TRBV6-1 TGTGCCAGCAGTGGCCGGGATGCCTTAGCCAAAAACATTCAGTACTTC CASSGRDALAKNIQYF
NA NA TRBJ1-6 TRBV6-6 TGTGCCAGCGAAACAGGGTTAGGTCGTCGGTCACCCCTCCACTTT CASETGLGRRSPLHF
NA NA TRBJ1-1 TRBV5-8 TGTGCCAGCAGGCGGGTACGGAACACTGAAGCTTTCTTT CASRRVRNTEAFF
TRBD1 NA TRBJ1-6 TRBV5-4 TGTGCCAGCAGGGACAGGGGGAGCTCCTATAATTCACCCCTCCACTTT CASRDRGSSYNSPLHF
NA NA TRBJ2-7 TRBV6-6 TGTGCCAGCAGTGATCAACAGGGCCCCTACGAGCAGTACTTC CASSDQQGPYEQYF
NA NA TRBJ1-1 TRBV7-9 TGTGCCAGCAGCTCCACAGGAGACTTTGAAGCTTTCTTT CASSSTGDFEAFF
TRBD1 NA TRBJ2-7 TRBV5-1 TGCGCCAGCAGCTCGGGACAGGGCGCCTACGAGCAGTACTTC CASSSGQGAYEQYF
TRBD1 NA TRBJ1-4 TRBV27 TGTGCCAGCAGTCGAGGGGGACAGGTCCAAGAAAAACTGTTTTTT CASSRGGQVQEKLFF
TRBD2 NA TRBJ2-5 TRBV5-4 TGTGCCAGCAGCAGCCACGGGACTAGCCAAGAGACCCAGTACTTC CASSSHGTSQETQYF
TRBD1 NA TRBJ1-2 TRBV15 TGTGCCACCAGCAGGGGCGGGACAGCCGTCTATGGCTACACCTTC CATSRGGTAVYGYTF
NA NA TRBJ2-1 TRBV15 TGTGCCACCAGCGGCCGGGACTCTATGTACAATGAGCAGTTCTTC CATSGRDSMYNEQFF
NA NA TRBJ2-7 TRBV7-9 TGTGCCAGCAGCCCCAGGGGACCCTACGAGCAGTACTTC CASSPRGPYEQYF
NA NA TRBJ1-2 TRBV25-1 TGTGCCAGCAGTGAATCAGGGGAAGTTGGCTACACCTTC CASSESGEVGYTF
TRBD1 NA TRBJ2-7 TRBV28 TGTGCCAGCAGTTTTAGTAGGGGGCGCGGCACCTACGAGCAGTACTTC CASSFSRGRGTYEQYF